This T cell receptor beta chain appears in the sequencing data of a study of tumor-infiltrating lymphocytes in primary liver carcinoma. Study information: Patients diagnosed with primary liver carcinoma received treatment through surgical resection. Study-level findings and limits: Tumor region pairs shared more overlap than did tumor-adjacent and tumor-blood pairs.

It was unsorted whole blood that yielded blood RNA, and germline DNA was also extracted. Every patient had chronic HBV infection and was treatment-naive. From approximately 450 ng total RNA, TCR beta cDNA was generated with a primer in the constant region. Libraries for TCR beta were built through three nested multiplex PCR rounds, which together made up a slightly modified ARM-PCR procedure. TRBV1-TRBV30 forward and Cbeta reverse primers drove the first two roughly 10-cycle rounds. TCRdb fed the multiplex PCR reads into MiXCR, producing one record per CDR3 protein. The profile covers some 190,000 distinct CDR3 sequences, with 60% appearing a single time and around 74% taken by the ten largest. On this clonotype: Its antigen is still unknown.

The CDR3 contains 14 residues. The V gene lost 4 bases and the J gene lost 6 bases, with 12 bases spanning the gap. Germline assignment: CDR1 SEHNR and CDR2 FQNEAQ (reference sequence). The origin of this receptor is a man in his forties with primary liver carcinoma and hepatitis B virus infection. The rearrangement uses TRBV7-9 and TRBJ2-2; D perhaps matches TRBD1 (5 bases). Sequencing was carried out using peripheral blood. This CDR3 reads CASSSKNRPGELFF. Here the CDR3 DNA reads TGTGCCAGCAGCTCCAAAAACAGGCCCGGGGAGCTGTTTTTT.